This T cell receptor beta chain was sequenced during a study of T cell repertoires in cytomegalovirus infection. Turning to the study itself: TCR beta signatures that were public indicated CMV infection and matching HLA type. Points from the study as a whole: The cumulative frequency of public TCR beta families identified carriers of CMV plus the relevant HLA. The study found HLA-C-restricted CMV-specific TCR beta clonotypes dominating the ex vivo response.

This clonotype was detected ten times or more. The target antigen is unknown. CDR3 length equals 15 residues. Losses at the gene ends were 2 bases for V and 7 bases for J; bases not matched to a gene: 8. The germline V gene encodes CDR1 SGHTA and CDR2 FQGNSA. Each CDR3 protein is one row after TCRdb ran MiXCR on the reads. The profile covers 200,000 to 300,000 distinct CDR3 sequences, with roughly 9.1% appearing a single time and about 15% taken by the ten largest. The sample consisted of PBMCs. The source of this sequence is a human donor in good health (CMV status not recorded). Some clones in this sample may be carry-over from other donors' samples. The chain is built from TRBV7-2 and TRBJ1-5; 7 bases agree with TRBD1. Here the CDR3 reads CASSLSVTGVQPQHF. Here the CDR3 DNA reads TGTGCCAGCAGCTTATCCGTCACAGGGGTCCAGCCCCAGCATTTT.